The 14 T cell receptor beta chains below all came from one sample that was sequenced in a study of identical twins. One entry per CDR3 protein, called by TCRdb with MiXCR from the 5' RACE reads. Of more than 400,000 distinct CDR3 sequences listed, around 15% are singletons. This sample also belongs to another study, concerning yellow fever vaccine responses in identical twins.

The material sequenced was CD4+ T cells sorted from blood. The source of these receptors is a woman in her late teens or twenties in good health.

This chain joins TRBV10-2 and TRBJ2-6; D gene unclear. The ends were cut back, 6 bases at V and 4 bases at J, with 10 bases in the middle. The CDR3 has 14 amino acids. Germline CDR1 is WSHSY and CDR2 is SAAADI. CDR3 in DNA: TGCGCCAGCAGCGTGGGTTACGGGGCCAACGTCCTGACTTTC. Encoded protein: CASSVGYGANVLTF.

The chain uses TRBV4-1 and TRBJ1-5; TRBD1 is a possible D gene (5 bases). V gave up 4 bases and J gave up 0 bases, with 13 bases separating them. The CDR3 covers 16 residues. Germline loops: CDR1 MGHRA, CDR2 YSYEKL. For the CDR3, the DNA is TGCGCCAGCAGCCCGCGGGACGGAGATAGCAATCAGCCCCAGCATTTT. It encodes CASSPRDGDSNQPQHF.

The CDR3 nucleotides are TGTGCCAGCAGCACGACAGGGATTGTCGCCACTGAAGCTTTCTTT. Translation: CASSTTGIVATEAFF. This chain connects TRBV7-9 to TRBJ1-1; TRBD1 aligns across 7 bases. This CDR3 region has 15 residues. The germline V gene encodes CDR1 SEHNR and CDR2 FQNEAQ (reference sequence). V lost 5 bases to trimming and J lost 4 bases; unmatched junction nucleotides: 10.

On this clonotype: One end of the junction fails to match germline, which may point to a read error. This chain connects TRBV2 to TRBJ2-2, with a tentative D call TRBD1 (6 bases). The germline V gene encodes CDR1 SNHLY and CDR2 FYNNEI. The CDR3 length is 14 residues. In DNA form, the CDR3 reads TGTGCCGGCAGGGGCGACTTGAACACCGGGGAGCTGTTTTTT. This gives the protein CAGRGDLNTGELFF.

The rearrangement joins TRBV18 to TRBJ2-7; D is uncertain. The CDR3 is made up of 13 amino acids. Germline assignment: CDR1 KGHSH and CDR2 LQKENI. Trimming shortened V by 3 bases and J by 0 bases, and 6 bases separated the two germline ends. The CDR3 here is CASSPDNSYEQYV. The DNA for the CDR3 is TGTGCCAGCTCACCCGACAACTCCTACGAGCAGTACGTC.

This rearrangement joins TRBV24-1 to TRBJ2-7, with 10 nucleotides matching TRBD2. V was pared by 2 bases and J by 3 bases, with 3 bases of the junction left unmatched. The CDR3 length is 15 residues. The germline CDR1 and CDR2 sequences are KGHDR and SFDVKD. CDR3 protein: CATSDSGLADYEQYF. The CDR3, as DNA: TGTGCCACCAGTGATTCAGGACTAGCGGACTACGAGCAGTACTTC.

This clonotype was recorded many times. J is TRBJ1-5 and V is TRBV7-9; D ambiguous. Trimming removed 5 bases from V and 4 bases from J, with 6 bases in between. The germline CDR1 and CDR2 sequences are SEHNR and FQNEAQ (reference sequence). This CDR3 contains 12 residues. For the CDR3, the DNA is TGTGCCAGCAGCGTATCTAATCAGCCCCAGCATTTT. Translating it yields CASSVSNQPQHF. Full variable domain (outside the CDR3, taken from reference TRBV7-9 and TRBJ1-5): DTGVSQNPRHKITKRGQNVTFRCDPISEHNRLYWYRQTLGQGPEFLTYFQNEAQLEKSRLLSDRFSAERPKGSFSTLEIQRTEQGDSAMYLCASSVSNQPQHFGDGTRLSIL.

This clonotype was observed a few times. The chain employs TRBV28 and TRBJ1-5; the D is unclear. V gave up 1 base and J gave up 0 bases, with 4 bases separating them. The CDR3 extends over 14 amino acids. The germline gives CDR1 MDHEN, CDR2 SYDVKM. Here the CDR3 reads CASSLLSSNQPQHF. The DNA for the CDR3 is TGTGCCAGCAGTTTATTGTCTAGCAATCAGCCCCAGCATTTT.

This clonotype was seen a handful of times. V gene TRBV29-1 combines with J gene TRBJ2-1, with a possible D match to TRBD2 (5 bases). The CDR3 sequence is 12 residues long. V lost 6 bases to trimming and J lost 7 bases, with 13 bases between them. Germline V CDR1 and CDR2: SQVTM, ANQGSEA. The CDR3 DNA reads TGCAGCGTCTTGGGGAGCTTGAATGAGCAGTTCTTC. It yields the protein CSVLGSLNEQFF.

V usage is TRBV18 and J usage is TRBJ2-7; D may match TRBD1 or TRBD2 (5 bases each). V dropped 5 bases and J dropped 4 bases, with 12 bases sitting between them. CDR3 length: 13 amino acids. CDR1 is KGHSH and CDR2 is LQKENI in the germline V gene. This CDR3 is CASSRGTAYEQYV. CDR3 nucleotides: TGTGCCAGCTCAAGAGGGACGGCTTACGAGCAGTACGTC.

V gene TRBV5-1 combines with J gene TRBJ2-1; D unresolved. This CDR3 contains 13 residues. Germline CDR1 reads SGHRS; CDR2 reads YFSETQ. V shed 0 bases and J shed 4 bases, with 5 bases lying between them. CDR3 residues: CASSLVTYNEQFF. The DNA of the CDR3 is TGCGCCAGCAGCTTGGTGACATACAATGAGCAGTTCTTC.

The rearrangement links TRBV5-1 to TRBJ1-1; a weak D match, TRBD1 (5 bases). The germline V and J ends were trimmed by 3 bases and 5 bases, with 20 bases remaining between them. The CDR3 runs to 16 residues. Germline assignment: CDR1 SGHRS and CDR2 YFSETQ. The CDR3 sequence is CASSSPSRGGRTEAFF. Here the CDR3 DNA reads TGCGCCAGCAGCTCCCCGTCGAGGGGAGGTCGGACTGAAGCTTTCTTT.

This clonotype was seen a handful of times. V and J are TRBV5-1 and TRBJ2-7, with 7 nucleotides matching TRBD2. Germline assignment: CDR1 SGHRS and CDR2 YFSETQ. V shed 0 bases and J 3 bases; nucleotides not matched to a gene: 6. This CDR3 comprises 15 residues. CDR3 residues: CASSLEGGAIYEQYF. CDR3 nucleotides: TGCGCCAGCAGCTTGGAGGGAGGGGCGATCTACGAGCAGTACTTC.

This chain connects TRBV20-1 to TRBJ2-1; 16 positions agree with TRBD2. The junction had 8 bases not matched to a gene; V was cut back by 6 bases and J by 0 bases. Germline CDR1 and CDR2: DFQATT and SNEGSKA (reference sequence). CDR3 size: 18 residues. In DNA form, the CDR3 reads TGCAGTGCCGCCGGGACTAGCGGGAGGGCCCGCTCCTACAATGAGCAGTTCTTC. Translated, it gives CSAAGTSGRARSYNEQFF.